The T cell receptor beta chain described here comes from a study of regulatory T cells in long-lasting Graves disease. Points from the study as a whole: TRBV28, TRBJ1-2 and TRBJ2-5 were favored in persistent disease.

Both iRepertoire HTBI primers and Arm-PCR of CDR3 regions were used to build the TCR beta libraries. Via MiXCR, TCRdb re-called the multiplex PCR reads, giving one row per CDR3 protein. The data show fewer than 550,000 distinct CDR3 sequences, about 22% seen once. This clonotype was counted a few times. Its antigen is unknown. The time point: persistent/refractory GD, antithyroid drugs over 5 years with positive TRAb. Scientists built the TCR library using RNA that was extracted from PBMCs. The length of the CDR3 is 17 residues. V lost 5 bases and J lost 7; bases outside the gene matches: 21. Germline V gene data show CDR1 as DFQATT and CDR2 as SNEGSKA (reference sequence).

The clonotype originates from a female donor with Graves disease. The input for sequencing was peripheral blood mononuclear cells (PBMCs), taken when the disease was refractory, from a patient treated with antithyroid drugs. The chain is built from TRBV20-1 and TRBJ1-2; TRBD1 aligns across 8 bases. In nucleotides, the CDR3 is TGCAGTGCTGGGGGGCCCCGTCTGACAGGGGCTGTTTCTGGCTACACCTTC. It specifies CSAGGPRLTGAVSGYTF.